This TCR beta chain was captured in a study of blood T cells in healthy people across ages. Study findings and constraints: A strong correlation was seen between TCR beta diversity and naive T cell percentage. The study found more naive CD4+ cells and higher diversity in long-lived than aged donors.

Sample donors were healthy Caucasian individuals that came from Russia, aged roughly 6 to 90. In the case of this clonotype: Its antigen is currently unknown.

Primed by a sample-barcoded 5' primer and a J-beta primer mix, a second PCR proceeded for roughly 6 to 12 cycles. All cDNA molecules were each tagged by a template-switch adaptor with 12 random nucleotides. Each CDR3 protein is one row after TCRdb ran MiXCR on the 5' RACE reads. The data contain approximately 800,000 distinct CDR3 sequences, 50% to 65% of them seen just once; the ten biggest clones take up about two fifths. V was clipped by 2 bases and J by 0 bases, with 10 bases between them. The CDR3 length is 14 residues. The germline V gene has CDR1 DFQATT and CDR2 SNEGSKA (reference sequence). J is TRBJ1-1 and V is TRBV20-1; a possible D gene is TRBD1 (5 bases). The source of this sequence is a man aged 80 or over in good health. The specimen was blood. CDR3 amino acids: CSARRRGVNTEAFF. CDR3 nucleotides: TGCAGTGCTAGACGGCGAGGGGTGAACACTGAAGCTTTCTTT.